The 32 T cell receptor beta chains in this list originate from one sample, sequenced in a study of T cell repertoires in cytomegalovirus infection. TCRdb redid the calling of the reads with MiXCR, one entry per CDR3 protein. The sample includes 100,000 or so distinct CDR3 sequences, about 15% seen only once; the top ten take around 8.2%. Sequenced sample: PBMCs. The receptors originated from a human donor in good health (CMV status not recorded). Some clones in this sample may be carry-over from other donors' samples.

In its sample, this clonotype was seen many times. The rearrangement joins TRBV13 to TRBJ2-5, with D perhaps given as TRBD1 or TRBD2 (5 bases each). Trimming removed 5 bases from V and 2 bases from J, with 18 bases in between. From germline, CDR1 is PRHDT and CDR2 FYEKMQ (reference sequence). The CDR3 consists of 16 residues. CDR3 nucleotide sequence: TGTGCCAGCAGCCCCACTAGGGGAGCCAGGCAAGAGACCCAGTACTTC. This translates into CASSPTRGARQETQYF.

This clonotype has a count of ten or more. V is TRBV5-4 and J is TRBJ2-2; D call uncertain. The V end was cut by 2 bases, the J end by 4 bases, with 9 bases between. The germline V gene encodes CDR1 SGHNT and CDR2 YYREEE (reference sequence). The CDR3 has 14 residues. CDR3 sequence: CASSLKGSTGELFF. In nucleotides, the CDR3 is TGTGCCAGCAGCTTAAAAGGGTCCACCGGGGAGCTGTTTTTT.

The table lists this clonotype with many counts. CDR3 loop: CATTRVSSYEQYF. The CDR3 nucleotides read TGTGCCACCACGAGAGTCAGCTCCTACGAGCAGTACTTC. V gene TRBV28 combines with J gene TRBJ2-7; D is ambiguous. The V end lost 10 bases, the J end lost 0 bases, and 13 bases lay between the germline ends. The CDR3 contains 13 residues. Looked up from germline, CDR1 is MDHEN and CDR2 is SYDVKM.

This clonotype was seen only a few times. This chain uses TRBV5-4 with TRBJ1-1; the D is unclear. Deletions cut 6 bases from V and 12 bases from J, with 21 bases between. CDR1 and CDR2 (germline): SGHNT, YYREEE (reference sequence). This CDR3 comprises 13 residues. CDR3 nucleotides: TGTGCCAGCACCCCTGGCGGATCAGATAAACCTTTCTTT. Its translation is CASTPGGSDKPFF.

Details on this clonotype: One end of the junction does not line up with germline, which may come from a read error. DNA for the CDR3: TGCGCCAGCAGCCAAGGAGAAGGTTCTTTTTACGAGCAGAACTTC. It encodes CASSQGEGSFYEQNF. The chain links TRBV4-3 to TRBJ2-7; no clear D gene. Germline CDR1 LGHNA, CDR2 YSLEER. The CDR3 is 15 amino acids.

This clonotype was recorded at least ten times. This chain links TRBV7-2 with TRBJ2-7; 12 bases fit TRBD2. The V and J ends lost 4 bases and 0 bases, in that order; junction bases with no gene match: 4. The CDR3 totals 16 residues. The germline gives CDR1 SGHTA, CDR2 FQGNSA. DNA for the CDR3: TGTGCCAGCAGCTCCTGGACTAGCGGGGACTCCTACGAGCAGTACTTC. Residues: CASSSWTSGDSYEQYF.

The sample holds many counts of this clonotype. V usage is TRBV7-2 and J usage is TRBJ1-1; TRBD1 agrees at 7 bases. Per the germline V gene, CDR1 is SGHTA and CDR2 is FQGNSA. The length of the CDR3 is 17 residues. V lost 5 bases to trimming and J lost 4 bases; unmatched junction nucleotides: 16. The CDR3 nucleotides read TGTGCCAGCAGCCCCATCCTCAGTTCAGGGGGGGGCACTGAAGCTTTCTTT. Protein product: CASSPILSSGGGTEAFF.

On this clonotype: A much larger clone lies a single base off, so this may be a read error. The V gene is TRBV7-3, the J gene TRBJ2-3; D gene uncertain. This CDR3 spans 16 amino acids. CDR1 and CDR2 from the germline V gene are SGHTA and FQGTGA. The germline V and J ends were trimmed by 6 bases and 5 bases, with 21 bases remaining between them. This CDR3 reads CASSLESRVAIDTQYF. Here the CDR3 DNA reads TGTGCCAGCAGTCTAGAGAGCCGGGTGGCCATAGATACGCAGTATTTT.

This clonotype showed up many times. The rearrangement uses TRBV12-3 or TRBV12-4 and TRBJ1-4; D is uncertain. V dropped 7 bases and J dropped 4 bases, with 10 bases sitting between them. The CDR3 extends over 13 amino acids. The CDR3: CASNDRVNEKLFF. The CDR3 region has the DNA TGTGCCAGCAACGACCGGGTTAATGAAAAACTGTTTTTT.

Details on this clonotype: Being one base from a much bigger clone, this may be a read error. V usage is TRBV7-3 and J usage is TRBJ2-1, with 9 bases identical to TRBD1. CDR1 is SGHTA and CDR2 is FQGTGA in the germline V gene. The CDR3 covers 19 residues. The trim removed 5 bases at V and 6 bases at J, leaving 20 bases unmatched. CDR3 bases: TGTGCCAGCAGCCGAATTGCCCTTTGGGGACAGGGAAGTAGCAATGAGCAGTTCTTC. Protein: CASSRIALWGQGSSNEQFF.

The chain uses TRBV14 and TRBJ2-5; either TRBD1 or TRBD2 may fit D (6 bases each). Germline V gives CDR1 SGHDN, CDR2 FVKESK. Deletions cut 4 bases from V and 3 bases from J, with 21 bases between. This CDR3 is built from 17 residues. The DNA of the CDR3 is TGTGCCAGCAGCCGGAGGGCCTTTTCAGGGGCTAAAGAGACCCAGTACTTC. Translating it yields CASSRRAFSGAKETQYF.

This clonotype was recorded at least ten times. This chain links TRBV11-2 with TRBJ2-5; D possibly corresponds to TRBD2 (7 bases). The CDR3 totals 15 residues. Germline loops: CDR1 SGHAT, CDR2 FQNNGV. V was shortened by 3 bases and J by 2 bases, with 13 bases between the two germline ends. CDR3 sequence: CASSFWGGEQETQYF. The CDR3 DNA follows: TGTGCCAGCAGCTTTTGGGGGGGCGAACAAGAGACCCAGTACTTC.

This clonotype occurred many times. This rearrangement joins TRBV12-3 or TRBV12-4 to TRBJ2-3; no clear D gene. With 0 bases removed from V and 2 bases from J, the gap between germline ends came to 9 bases. CDR3 length: 15 amino acids. CDR3 DNA sequence: TGTGCCAGCAGTTTAGCGGTGGGAACCACAGATACGCAGTATTTT. It specifies CASSLAVGTTDTQYF.

Only a few counts were recorded for this clonotype. This chain connects TRBV6-8 to TRBJ2-7; TRBD1 matches 9 bases. The V gene's germline CDR1 is MNHGY and CDR2 SAAAGT. The V segment lost 5 bases and the J segment 0 bases; nucleotides outside the gene matches: 5. CDR3 length: 15 residues. The CDR3 spells CASSPDRGGSYEQYF. CDR3 in DNA: TGTGCCAGCAGTCCCGACAGGGGGGGCTCCTACGAGCAGTACTTC.

This clonotype showed up just a few times. This chain links TRBV5-4 with TRBJ1-2, with D possibly TRBD1 on 6 matching bases. The CDR3 totals 14 residues. V lost 4 bases to trimming and J lost 1 base, with 11 bases between them. Germline CDR1 reads SGHNT; CDR2 reads YYREEE (reference sequence). As DNA, the CDR3 is TGTGCCAGCAGCACCGGACAGAATAACTATGGCTACACCTTC. It specifies CASSTGQNNYGYTF.

This chain connects TRBV15 to TRBJ1-4, with a possible D match to TRBD1 (6 bases). Trimming pared 1 base from V and 8 bases from J, leaving 14 bases between. This CDR3 contains 15 residues. The germline gives CDR1 LNHNV, CDR2 YYDKDF (reference sequence). CDR3 in amino acids: CATSRGGTSLEKLFF. The CDR3 DNA is TGTGCCACCAGCAGAGGGGGGACAAGCCTGGAAAAACTGTTTTTT.

The table lists this clonotype with many counts. The V and J genes are TRBV7-3 and TRBJ2-3; D is tentatively TRBD1 or TRBD2 (5 bases each). V lost 5 bases, J lost 2 bases, and 11 bases lay in between. Germline CDR1 reads SGHTA; CDR2 reads FQGTGA. There are 14 residues in the CDR3. The CDR3 DNA reads TGTGCCAGCAGCCCGGGACCGAACACAGATACGCAGTATTTT. As protein: CASSPGPNTDTQYF.

The genes are TRBV6-6 and TRBJ2-3; no clear D. The V gene's germline CDR1 is MNHNY and CDR2 SVGAGI (reference sequence). The CDR3 has 13 residues. V was shortened by 6 bases and J by 6 bases, with 13 bases between the two germline ends. The CDR3 nucleotides are TGTGCCAGCAGACTACCTGAGGTGGATACGCAGTATTTT. Translating it yields CASRLPEVDTQYF.

The chain couples TRBV5-1 to TRBJ1-5; TRBD1 is a possible D gene (5 bases). Germline assignment: CDR1 SGHRS and CDR2 YFSETQ. Trimming cost V 0 bases and J 6 bases, with 16 bases left between them. The CDR3 has 16 amino acids. The CDR3 nucleotides are TGCGCCAGCAGCTTGGAAGGGGCCTCGCGGGGTCAGCCCCAGCATTTT. It translates to CASSLEGASRGQPQHF.

The V call is TRBV27, the J call TRBJ1-2, with D possibly matching TRBD1 (5 bases). This CDR3 is 13 amino acids long. V was shortened by 5 bases and J by 5 bases, with 12 bases between the two germline ends. Germline V CDR1 and CDR2: MNHEY, SMNVEV (reference sequence). Here the CDR3 reads CASSLQAGYGYTF. The CDR3 bases are TGTGCCAGCAGTCTACAGGCCGGGTATGGCTACACCTTC.

This clonotype was observed many times. V is TRBV7-2 and J is TRBJ2-1; 15 bases are shared with TRBD2. The V segment lost 3 bases and the J segment 3 bases; nucleotides outside the gene matches: 6. The CDR3 has 18 amino acids. From germline, CDR1 is SGHTA and CDR2 FQGNSA. Written as DNA, the CDR3 is TGTGCCAGCAGCTTCCGGACTAGCGGGGGGGCCGACTACAATGAGCAGTTCTTC. Translating gives CASSFRTSGGADYNEQFF.

In this sample, this clonotype turned up many times. The chain is built from TRBV6-1 and TRBJ2-5; 8 nucleotides agree with TRBD2. V shed 5 bases, J shed 6 bases, and the junction held 8 bases outside the gene matches. From germline, CDR1 is MNHNS and CDR2 SASEGT. This CDR3 spans 14 amino acids. The CDR3 DNA follows: TGTGCCAGCAGTACCGACCGGGGGGGGAAGACCCAGTACTTC. This encodes CASSTDRGGKTQYF.

This clonotype was counted ten times or more. The chain is built from TRBV7-2 and TRBJ2-3; 16 positions match TRBD2. Germline V lookup: CDR1 SGHTA, CDR2 FQGNSA. V was pared by 5 bases and J by 6 bases, with 5 bases of the junction left unmatched. The CDR3 has 16 residues. CDR3 DNA sequence: TGTGCCAGCAGCCCTCCGGGACTAGCGGGGGGGGATACGCAGTATTTT. This translates into CASSPPGLAGGDTQYF.

With respect to this clonotype: A much more abundant neighbour one base away suggests this may be a read error. The V call is TRBV3-1, the J call TRBJ1-1; a weak D match, TRBD1 (5 bases). Trimming shortened V by 0 bases and J by 7 bases, and 12 bases separated the two germline ends. Germline V gene lookup returns CDR1 LGHDT and CDR2 YNNKEL (reference sequence). This CDR3 comprises 14 residues. CDR3 sequence (DNA): TGTGCCAGCAGCCAAGATGATGGGGGGGATGAAGCTTTCTTT. Protein product: CASSQDDGGDEAFF.

V and J are TRBV7-9 and TRBJ2-7; tentatively, D is TRBD1 (6 bases). V lost 4 bases and J 5 bases, leaving 12 bases between the germline ends. CDR3 length equals 13 residues. Germline loops: CDR1 SEHNR, CDR2 FQNEAQ (reference sequence). This CDR3 is CASSSTGPNEQYF. Here the CDR3 DNA reads TGTGCCAGCAGCTCGACAGGTCCTAACGAGCAGTACTTC.

The chain is built from TRBV20-1 and TRBJ1-4, with unresolved D. CDR3 length equals 13 residues. CDR1 and CDR2 from the germline V gene are DFQATT and SNEGSKA (reference sequence). V was pared by 5 bases and J by 7 bases, with 14 bases between. The DNA for the CDR3 is TGCAGTGCTTGGACCCTAGAGGCTGAAAAACTGTTTTTT. This codes for CSAWTLEAEKLFF.

This clonotype has at least ten counts. The rearrangement joins TRBV7-9 to TRBJ2-7; D is possibly TRBD1 (6 bases). Trimming took 0 bases from V and 12 from J, leaving 15 bases between them. The CDR3 contains 13 residues. Germline V lookup: CDR1 SEHNR, CDR2 FQNEAQ (reference sequence). The CDR3 nucleotides read TGTGCCAGCAGCTTAGCGGGGGCCGAAGCCCCGTACTTC. This encodes CASSLAGAEAPYF.

This clonotype was counted between two and nine times. This sequence joins TRBV25-1 and TRBJ2-6; the D is unclear. The CDR3 length is 15 residues. Germline V gives CDR1 MGHDK, CDR2 SYGVNS. Trimming took off 3 bases at V and 3 bases at J, with 9 bases between the two ends. CDR3 nucleotides: TGTGCCAGCAGTGACCCTAGGCTTGGGGCCAACGTCCTGACTTTC. Its translation is CASSDPRLGANVLTF.

This clonotype was observed a few times. The chain carries TRBV28 and TRBJ2-7, with TRBD1 as a possible D gene (5 bases). This CDR3 region has 13 residues. In germline, CDR1 is MDHEN, CDR2 SYDVKM. Trimming took off 11 bases at V and 2 bases at J, with 16 bases between the two ends. The CDR3 loop is CALQDAATYEQYF. The CDR3 bases are TGTGCCTTACAGGACGCAGCAACCTACGAGCAGTACTTC.

The chain is built from TRBV7-2 and TRBJ2-1; maybe TRBD2 (5 bases). The V end lost 1 base, the J end lost 1 base, and 11 bases lay between the germline ends. Per the germline V gene, CDR1 is SGHTA and CDR2 is FQGNSA. The length of the CDR3 is 16 residues. This chain's CDR3 is CASSLVSGISYNEQFF. In nucleotides, the CDR3 is TGTGCCAGCAGCTTAGTGTCGGGGATTTCCTACAATGAGCAGTTCTTC.

This clonotype has a count of ten or more. The chain uses TRBV7-2 and TRBJ1-3, with 8 bases lining up with TRBD1. The CDR3 contains 15 residues. The junction had 7 bases not matched to a gene; V was cut back by 4 bases and J by 5 bases. Germline CDR1 SGHTA, CDR2 FQGNSA. The CDR3 spells CASSSAGTGRNTIYF. CDR3 sequence (DNA): TGTGCCAGCAGCTCCGCCGGGACAGGTCGAAACACCATATATTTT.

This clonotype was counted a few times. The rearrangement links TRBV12-3 or TRBV12-4 to TRBJ1-1; D is possibly TRBD1 (5 bases). V was clipped by 7 bases and J by 2 bases, with 11 bases between them. The CDR3 loop spans 13 amino acids. CDR3 sequence (DNA): TGTGCCAGCAACCAGGACATAAACACTGAAGCTTTCTTT. Protein product: CASNQDINTEAFF.